The clone carrying this T cell receptor beta chain was recorded a few times. Germline values: CDR1 DFQATT, CDR2 SNEGSKA (reference sequence). CDR3 length: 13 amino acids. Germline trimming cut 6 bases from V and 4 bases from J; bases unmatched to any gene: 8. TCRdb passed the 5' RACE reads through MiXCR, listing each CDR3 protein once. The sample lists 53,000 or so distinct CDR3 sequences, under 15% occurring once. This sample is part of a study of T cells of healthy individuals. The V gene is TRBV20-1, the J gene TRBJ1-2, with 7 positions matching TRBD1. This sequence was found in a human donor in good health. The CDR3 here is CSAERQGGYGYTF. The DNA of the CDR3 is TGCAGTGCCGAGAGACAGGGAGGCTATGGCTACACCTTC.